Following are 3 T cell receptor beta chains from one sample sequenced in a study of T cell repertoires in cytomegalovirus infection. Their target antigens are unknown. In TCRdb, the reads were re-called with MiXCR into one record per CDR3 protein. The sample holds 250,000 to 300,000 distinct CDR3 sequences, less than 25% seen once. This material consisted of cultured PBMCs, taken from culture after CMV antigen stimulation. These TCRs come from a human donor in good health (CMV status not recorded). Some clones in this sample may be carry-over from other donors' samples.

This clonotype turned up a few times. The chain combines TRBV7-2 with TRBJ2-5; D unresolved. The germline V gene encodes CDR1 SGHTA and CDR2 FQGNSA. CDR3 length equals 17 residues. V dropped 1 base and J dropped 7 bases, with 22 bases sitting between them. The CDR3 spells CASSLDASLGRLGTQYF. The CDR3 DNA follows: TGTGCCAGCAGCTTAGATGCTTCTTTGGGTCGGTTGGGGACCCAGTACTTC. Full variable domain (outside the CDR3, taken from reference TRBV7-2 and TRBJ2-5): GAGVSQSPSNKVTEKGKDVELRCDPISGHTALYWYRQSLGQGLEFLIYFQGNSAPDKSGLPSDRFSAERTGGSVSTLTIQRTQQEDSAVYLCASSLDASLGRLGTQYFGPGTRLLVL.

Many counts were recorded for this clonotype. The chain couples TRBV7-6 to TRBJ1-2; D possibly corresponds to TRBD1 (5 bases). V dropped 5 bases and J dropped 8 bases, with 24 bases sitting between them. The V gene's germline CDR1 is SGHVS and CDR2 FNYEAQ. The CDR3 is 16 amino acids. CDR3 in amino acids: CASSQRQSRQEGGYTF. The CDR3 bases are TGTGCCAGCAGCCAGAGACAGAGCCGCCAAGAGGGGGGCTACACCTTC.

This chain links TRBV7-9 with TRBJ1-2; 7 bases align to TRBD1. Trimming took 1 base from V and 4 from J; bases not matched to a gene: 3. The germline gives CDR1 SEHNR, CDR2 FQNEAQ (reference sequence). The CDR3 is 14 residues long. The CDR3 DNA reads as TGTGCCAGCAGCTTAGAGACAGGGACCTATGGCTACACCTTC. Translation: CASSLETGTYGYTF.